Below are 19 T cell receptor beta chains sequenced from a single sample in a study of regulatory T cells in long-lasting Graves disease. To make TCR beta libraries, researchers used iRepertoire HTBI primers and Arm-PCR of CDR3 regions. TCRdb reprocessed the multiplex PCR reads with MiXCR, giving one entry per CDR3 protein. The data hold 250,000 to 300,000 distinct CDR3 sequences, with around 21% observed a single time. Indicated time point: persistent/refractory GD, antithyroid drugs over 5 years with positive TRAb. Researchers made the TCR library from RNA that was extracted from PBMCs. Sample: peripheral blood mononuclear cells (PBMCs), taken when the disease was refractory, from a patient treated with antithyroid drugs. The receptors shown here come from a female donor with Graves disease.

This clonotype was picked up many times. The V gene is TRBV7-8, the J gene TRBJ2-5; the match to TRBD2 covers 13 bases. The V segment lost 5 bases and the J segment 4 bases; nucleotides outside the gene matches: 7. The CDR3 is 16 amino acids. Germline CDR1 is SGHVS and CDR2 is FQNEAQ. The CDR3: CASSLWTSGSTETQYF. Written as DNA, the CDR3 is TGTGCCAGCAGCCTATGGACTAGCGGGAGTACAGAGACCCAGTACTTC.

This chain uses TRBV20-1 with TRBJ2-5; D is undetermined. CDR3 length: 13 residues. Germline V CDR1 and CDR2: DFQATT, SNEGSKA (reference sequence). V was shortened by 1 base and J by 2 bases, with 8 bases between the two germline ends. The CDR3, as DNA: TGCAGTGCTAGAGGGTCGGCTCAAGAGACCCAGTACTTC. Protein: CSARGSAQETQYF.

Regarding this clonotype: Just one base apart from a much larger clone, this may be a read error. The chain uses TRBV6-2 or TRBV6-3 and TRBJ2-5; maybe TRBD2 (5 bases). This CDR3 region has 14 residues. Germline V CDR1 and CDR2: MNHEY, SVGEGT. This CDR3 is CASSYSWGRETQCF. CDR3 bases: TGTGCCAGCAGTTACAGCTGGGGTAGGGAGACCCAGTGCTTC.

The rearrangement links TRBV30 to TRBJ1-1; D remains ambiguous. This CDR3 has 12 residues. Trimming shortened V by 3 bases and J by 7 bases, and 12 bases separated the two germline ends. Germline assignment: CDR1 GTSNPN and CDR2 SVGIG (reference sequence). The CDR3, as DNA: TGTGCCTGGAGCCCCATAGGTCTTGAAGCTTTCTTT. Encoded protein: CAWSPIGLEAFF.

Details on this clonotype: This may be a read error, as it is one base from a much larger clone. V gene TRBV29-1 combines with J gene TRBJ1-1; no clear D gene. Germline CDR1 reads SQVTM; CDR2 reads ANQGSEA. The CDR3 is 11 residues long. Trimming cost V 3 bases and J 5 bases, with 7 bases left between them. CDR3 nucleotides: TGCAGCGTTGATCCCGGGACTGAAGCTTTCTTT. Amino acids: CSVDPGTEAFF.

The chain combines TRBV3-1 with TRBJ2-3, with D hard to call. The CDR3 extends over 18 amino acids. Trimming removed 0 bases at V and 4 bases at J, with 20 bases between. Germline V lookup: CDR1 LGHDT, CDR2 YNNKEL (reference sequence). The CDR3, as DNA: TGTGCCAGCAGCCAAGATTCTCTGAGGACCCTTGGCGCAGATACGCAGTATTTT. Amino acid sequence: CASSQDSLRTLGADTQYF.

This sequence joins TRBV7-2 and TRBJ2-3; a possible D gene is TRBD1 (6 bases). The ends were cut back, 6 bases at V and 4 bases at J, with 14 bases in the middle. The CDR3 is 14 amino acids. Germline V gene sequence: CDR1 SGHTA, CDR2 FQGNSA. The CDR3 loop is CASRKPQGPDTQYF. CDR3 DNA sequence: TGTGCCAGCAGAAAACCCCAGGGGCCAGATACGCAGTATTTT.

This clonotype was picked up a small number of times. The chain recombines TRBV5-1 with TRBJ2-7; D might be TRBD1 or TRBD2, each matching 5 bases. The CDR3 consists of 13 residues. Germline values: CDR1 SGHRS, CDR2 YFSETQ. V was cut by 3 bases and J by 6 bases, with 13 bases left in between. The DNA of the CDR3 is TGCGCCAGCAGCTACGGGGACCGGGGCGAGCAGTACTTC. It encodes CASSYGDRGEQYF.

The rearrangement joins TRBV6-1 to TRBJ2-5, with 14 bases lining up with TRBD2. Trimming took 11 bases from V and 2 from J; bases not matched to a gene: 22. Looked up from germline, CDR1 is MNHNS and CDR2 is SASEGT. The CDR3 is 20 residues long. The CDR3 loop is CAGIIFIGTSGRRAQETQYF. In DNA form, the CDR3 reads TGTGCCGGCATTATTTTTATCGGGACTAGCGGGAGAAGGGCTCAAGAGACCCAGTACTTC.

V is TRBV6-5 and J is TRBJ2-7; D is unclear. There are 14 residues in the CDR3. Germline CDR1 and CDR2: MNHEY and SVGAGI. V was trimmed by 2 bases and J by 3 bases, leaving 11 bases between them. The CDR3 protein is CASSYEGSLYEQYF. The CDR3 coding sequence is TGTGCCAGCAGTTACGAAGGCTCCCTCTACGAGCAGTACTTC.

The table lists this clonotype with many counts. V gene TRBV6-1 combines with J gene TRBJ2-5; 7 nucleotides line up with TRBD2. The V gene's germline CDR1 is MNHNS and CDR2 SASEGT. V lost 6 bases and J lost 5; bases outside the gene matches: 21. The CDR3 spans 18 residues. Written as DNA, the CDR3 is TGTGCCAGCAGCCTACAGAAACACCAGATCCTAGCGGCTGAGACCCAGTACTTC. It is translated as CASSLQKHQILAAETQYF.

This clonotype was detected only a few times. The rearrangement uses TRBV7-9 and TRBJ1-5; weak D call: TRBD1 (6 bases). Germline V gives CDR1 SEHNR, CDR2 FQNEAQ (reference sequence). V shed 2 bases and J shed 3 bases, with 11 bases lying between them. This CDR3 has 15 amino acids. The CDR3 spells CASSLSGAVNQPQHF. CDR3 sequence (DNA): TGTGCCAGCAGCTTATCGGGGGCGGTCAATCAGCCCCAGCATTTT.

This clonotype was counted a few times. V is TRBV6-2 or TRBV6-3 and J is TRBJ1-1; D is uncertain. There are 14 residues in the CDR3. The V end lost 0 bases, the J end lost 2 bases, and 7 bases lay between the germline ends. From germline, CDR1 is MNHEY and CDR2 SVGEGT. CDR3 sequence: CASSYSTTNTEAFF. The CDR3 DNA reads TGTGCCAGCAGTTACTCGACCACTAACACTGAAGCTTTCTTT.

V gene TRBV30 combines with J gene TRBJ2-2, with D possibly matching TRBD2 (6 bases). Deletions cut 5 bases from V and 3 bases from J, with 13 bases between. The CDR3 covers 14 residues. CDR1 GTSNPN and CDR2 SVGIG come from the germline V gene (reference sequence). The CDR3 loop is CAWGGRWDTGELFF. For the CDR3, the DNA is TGTGCCTGGGGAGGGCGCTGGGACACCGGGGAGCTGTTTTTT.

This clonotype was counted many times. The rearrangement joins TRBV28 to TRBJ1-2; TRBD1 agrees at 8 bases. V dropped 7 bases and J dropped 8; count of bases not matched to a gene: 9. The germline V gene has CDR1 MDHEN and CDR2 SYDVKM. This CDR3 is built from 13 residues. The CDR3 DNA sequence: TGTGCCAGCACCTTCGCAGGGGGCAAGGGCTACACCTTC. Protein: CASTFAGGKGYTF.

This clonotype appeared many times. The chain employs TRBV12-3 or TRBV12-4 and TRBJ1-1; the D is unclear. The ends were cut back, 1 base at V and 1 base at J, with 7 bases in the middle. The CDR3 length is 14 residues. CDR3 sequence: CASSLVPGNTEAFF. The CDR3 nucleotides read TGTGCCAGCAGTTTAGTACCCGGGAACACTGAAGCTTTCTTT.

This clonotype was picked up many times. The chain uses TRBV11-2 and TRBJ2-5, with TRBD2 as a possible D gene (6 bases). CDR1 SGHAT and CDR2 FQNNGV come from the germline V gene. V lost 2 bases, J lost 6 bases, and 22 bases lay in between. The CDR3 runs 17 residues. The CDR3 loop is CASSLSVEHGSVKTQYF. The CDR3 DNA is TGTGCCAGCAGCTTAAGCGTAGAGCACGGGAGCGTAAAGACCCAGTACTTC.

The chain links TRBV12-3 or TRBV12-4 to TRBJ2-2; the D is unclear. The CDR3 is 16 residues long. Trimming pared 5 bases from V and 0 bases from J, leaving 13 bases between. This CDR3 is CASSTASASNTGELFF. The CDR3 nucleotides read TGTGCCAGCAGTACAGCCTCGGCGTCGAACACCGGGGAGCTGTTTTTT.

This chain uses TRBV20-1 with TRBJ1-2; D is ambiguous. The CDR3 has 14 amino acids. Trimming left V 3 bases short and J 0 bases short, with 11 bases between. From germline, CDR1 is DFQATT and CDR2 SNEGSKA (reference sequence). The CDR3: CSASMDTTNYGYTF. In DNA form, the CDR3 reads TGCAGTGCTAGCATGGATACAACTAACTATGGCTACACCTTC.